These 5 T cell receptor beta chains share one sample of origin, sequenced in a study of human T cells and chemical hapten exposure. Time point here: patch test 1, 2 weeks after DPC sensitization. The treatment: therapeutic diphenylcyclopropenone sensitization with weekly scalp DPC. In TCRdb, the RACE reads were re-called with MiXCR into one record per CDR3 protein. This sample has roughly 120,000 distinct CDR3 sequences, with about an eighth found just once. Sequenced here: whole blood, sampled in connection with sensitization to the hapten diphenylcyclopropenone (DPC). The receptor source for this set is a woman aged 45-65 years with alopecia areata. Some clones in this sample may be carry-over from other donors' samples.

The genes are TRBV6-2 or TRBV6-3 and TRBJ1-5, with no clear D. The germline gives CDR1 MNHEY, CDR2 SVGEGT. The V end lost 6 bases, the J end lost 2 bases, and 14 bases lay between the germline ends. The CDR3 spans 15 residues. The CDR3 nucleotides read TGTGCCAGCAGCCCACGGGGAGATGGCAATCAGCCCCAGCATTTT. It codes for CASSPRGDGNQPQHF.

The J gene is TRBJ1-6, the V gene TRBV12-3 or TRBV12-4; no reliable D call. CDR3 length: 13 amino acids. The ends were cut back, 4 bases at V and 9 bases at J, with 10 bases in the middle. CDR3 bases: TGTGCCAGCAGTTCGGGTACTGGTTCACCCCTCCACTTT. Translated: CASSSGTGSPLHF.

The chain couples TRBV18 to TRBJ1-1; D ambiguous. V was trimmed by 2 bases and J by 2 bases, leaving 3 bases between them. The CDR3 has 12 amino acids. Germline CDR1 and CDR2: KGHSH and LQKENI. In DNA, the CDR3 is TGTGCCAGCTCACCAGACAACACTGAAGCTTTCTTT. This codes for CASSPDNTEAFF.

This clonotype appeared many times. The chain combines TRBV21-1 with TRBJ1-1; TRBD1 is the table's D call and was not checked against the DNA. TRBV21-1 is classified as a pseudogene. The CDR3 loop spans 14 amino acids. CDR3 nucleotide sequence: TGTGCCAGCAGCAAATTGGCCCCGGAGCGTGAAGCTTTCTTT. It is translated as CASSKLAPEREAFF.

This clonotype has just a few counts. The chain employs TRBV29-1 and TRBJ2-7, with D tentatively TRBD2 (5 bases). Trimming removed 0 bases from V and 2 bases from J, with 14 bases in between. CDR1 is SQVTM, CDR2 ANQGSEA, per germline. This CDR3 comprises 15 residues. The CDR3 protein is CSVEELGAAPYEQYF. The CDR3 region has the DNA TGCAGCGTTGAAGAGTTAGGAGCGGCGCCCTACGAGCAGTACTTC.